The 26 T cell receptor beta chains below come from one sample, sequenced in a study of cytomegalovirus exposure and HLA in healthy donors (dated by TCRdb to about 2017). Receptor libraries were prepared by the immunoSEQ multiplex PCR assay. For the multiplex PCR, a mixture combining 60 forward primers for TCR Vbeta segments and 13 reverse primers for TCR Jbeta segments was used. TCRdb retrieved this table from immuneACCESS and kept in-frame rearrangements only. Not all clones are present; in checked studies, unresolved V genes account for under half, and no reason is known for the remainder. This sample comprises 120,000 to 150,000 clones, about 78% of them detected only once. Of the sample, nearly 7% is held by the ten largest clones. The source material was PBMCs. These receptors all stem from a man between 35 and 55 years old in good health and CMV-seropositive.

The genes are TRBV4-3 and TRBJ1-5; D is ambiguous. Germline V lookup: CDR1 LGHNA, CDR2 YSLEER. CDR3 length: 16 residues. V lost 0 bases and J 4 bases, leaving 13 bases between the germline ends. The CDR3: CASSQDGGSSNQPQHF. The CDR3 bases are TGCGCCAGCAGCCAAGACGGCGGCAGCTCAAATCAGCCCCAGCATTTT.

V gene TRBV29-1 combines with J gene TRBJ1-3; weak D call: TRBD1 (5 bases). Between the trimmed V and J ends, which lost 4 bases and 2 bases, there was a span of 9 bases. The CDR3 consists of 13 residues. The V gene's germline CDR1 is SQVTM and CDR2 ANQGSEA. Here the CDR3 DNA reads TGCAGCGTTGCCGTGGGGCCTGGAAACACCATATATTTT. Translated: CSVAVGPGNTIYF.

The CDR3 DNA is TGCGCCAGCAGCTTGGCCGCAGGTACCAACGAGCAGTACTTC. Protein: CASSLAAGTNEQYF. The rearrangement links TRBV5-1 to TRBJ2-7; D gene uncertain. The germline V gene encodes CDR1 SGHRS and CDR2 YFSETQ. V was shortened by 0 bases and J by 5 bases, with 12 bases between the two germline ends. The CDR3 spans 14 residues.

V gene TRBV27 combines with J gene TRBJ1-2; maybe TRBD1 (5 bases). Between the trimmed V and J ends, which lost 3 bases and 1 base, there was a span of 12 bases. The CDR3 is 15 amino acids. CDR1 is MNHEY, CDR2 SMNVEV, per germline (reference sequence). The CDR3 protein is CASSFPGIVNYGYTF. In DNA form, the CDR3 reads TGTGCCAGCAGTTTCCCAGGGATTGTTAACTATGGCTACACCTTC.

The J gene is TRBJ2-7, the V gene TRBV6-6, with a possible D match to TRBD2 (6 bases). CDR1 is MNHNY and CDR2 is SVGAGI in the germline V gene (reference sequence). This CDR3 comprises 14 residues. V lost 1 base and J 2 bases, leaving 9 bases between the germline ends. Here the CDR3 reads CASSYYGSPYEQYF. The CDR3 DNA reads TGTGCCAGCAGTTACTACGGGAGTCCCTACGAGCAGTACTTC.

This clone was detected only a few times. This rearrangement joins TRBV5-1 to TRBJ2-7, with TRBD1 matching 8 bases. Germline assignment: CDR1 SGHRS and CDR2 YFSETQ. Trimming at V came to 0 bases and at J to 5 bases, leaving 4 bases not matched to a gene. The CDR3 is 14 amino acids. For the CDR3, the DNA is TGCGCCAGCAGCTTGGGACAGGGGATCGACGAGCAGTACTTC. It yields the protein CASSLGQGIDEQYF.

This chain joins TRBV23-1 and TRBJ2-5; possible D gene TRBD1, 5 bases. TRBV23-1 is an ORF, and what it does is uncertain. The CDR3 covers 15 residues. V lost 0 bases and J 5 bases, leaving 13 bases between the germline ends. CDR3 sequence reads: CASSQSGQDRETQYF. CDR3 DNA sequence: TGCGCCAGCAGTCAATCGGGGCAGGACCGGGAGACCCAGTACTTC.

This chain uses TRBV9 with TRBJ1-1; 9 nucleotides match TRBD1. Per germline, CDR1 SGDLS and CDR2 YYNGEE. There are 18 residues in the CDR3. V was clipped by 4 bases and J by 5 bases; unmatched bases: 18. The CDR3 sequence: CASSPGIGTGSRITEAFF. CDR3 in DNA: TGTGCCAGCAGCCCAGGGATCGGGACAGGGTCGAGGATAACTGAAGCTTTCTTT.

This sequence joins TRBV27 and TRBJ2-3; 8 bases are a match to TRBD1. Germline V lookup: CDR1 MNHEY, CDR2 SMNVEV (reference sequence). This CDR3 is 14 amino acids long. J lost 9 bases, V lost 8 bases, and 13 bases had no gene match. For the CDR3, the DNA is TGTGCCAGCGGTCGGACAGGGAATATAGTCACGCAGTATTTT. The encoded protein is CASGRTGNIVTQYF.

The chain recombines TRBV4-1 with TRBJ2-5, with D perhaps TRBD2 (5 bases). The germline V gene encodes CDR1 MGHRA and CDR2 YSYEKL. The CDR3 totals 13 residues. V lost 2 bases and J 5 bases, leaving 9 bases between the germline ends. The CDR3 spells CASSQWRLETQYF. The CDR3 bases are TGCGCCAGCAGCCAATGGAGGCTTGAGACCCAGTACTTC.

This chain joins TRBV10-3 and TRBJ2-5; 10 positions agree with TRBD2. This CDR3 spans 17 amino acids. Germline CDR1 and CDR2: ENHRY and SYGVKD. The V segment lost 4 bases and the J segment 5 bases; nucleotides outside the gene matches: 13. The CDR3 is CAISAQRGGLIHETQYF. In DNA form, the CDR3 reads TGTGCCATCAGTGCCCAGCGGGGGGGCCTAATCCATGAGACCCAGTACTTC.

CDR3 coding DNA: TGTGCCAGCAGCCTAACCATCCCTTTGACAGGGAACTATGGCTACACCTTC. Translation gives CASSLTIPLTGNYGYTF. The rearrangement joins TRBV13 to TRBJ1-2; 7 bases map to TRBD1. Germline V gene data show CDR1 as PRHDT and CDR2 as FYEKMQ (reference sequence). The CDR3 is made up of 17 amino acids. V trimming: 5 bases; J trimming: 2 bases; junction bases outside the gene matches: 14. Using reference TRBV13 and TRBJ1-2 for the parts outside the CDR3, the full variable domain is AAGVIQSPRHLIKEKRETATLKCYPIPRHDTVYWYQQGPGQDPQFLISFYEKMQSDKGSIPDRFSAQQFSDYHSELNMSSLELGDSALYFCASSLTIPLTGNYGYTFGSGTRLTVV.

In DNA form, the CDR3 reads TGTGCCAGCAGCTCACTACCGGGACAGGCATCATTCGAGCAGTACTTC. Translating gives CASSSLPGQASFEQYF. The chain carries TRBV4-2 and TRBJ2-7; TRBD1 matches 8 bases. Germline CDR1 reads LGHNA; CDR2 reads YNFKEQ. This CDR3 has 16 residues. The J segment lost 6 bases and the V segment lost 5 bases, leaving 15 bases of the junction unmatched.

This chain joins TRBV2 and TRBJ1-5; D perhaps matches TRBD1 (5 bases). CDR3 length: 13 residues. V was shortened by 11 bases and J by 0 bases, with 11 bases between the two germline ends. The germline V gene has CDR1 SNHLY and CDR2 FYNNEI. The CDR3 DNA reads TGTGCCGGCCGACAGAGTAGCAATCAGCCCCAGCATTTT. Amino acids: CAGRQSSNQPQHF.

This clone was picked up a small number of times. The chain combines TRBV19 with TRBJ2-2; TRBD1 is a possible D gene (7 bases). Trimming took off 0 bases at V and 5 bases at J, with 13 bases between the two ends. The CDR3 runs to 16 residues. From germline, CDR1 is LNHDA and CDR2 SQIVND (reference sequence). CDR3: CASSIDTGDWTGELFF. In nucleotides, the CDR3 is TGTGCCAGTAGTATAGATACAGGGGACTGGACCGGGGAGCTGTTTTTT.

This clone was observed a few times. The chain employs TRBV6-5 and TRBJ2-7; 7 positions match TRBD1. CDR1 MNHEY and CDR2 SVGAGI come from the germline V gene. This CDR3 is 14 amino acids long. After removal of 6 bases from V and 0 bases from J, the junction contained 5 bases not matched to a gene. CDR3 residues: CASSRGQSSYEQYF. CDR3 sequence (DNA): TGTGCCAGCAGCCGGGGACAGAGCTCCTACGAGCAGTACTTC.

The chain links TRBV18 to TRBJ2-7; the D gene is possibly TRBD2 (6 bases). The length of the CDR3 is 16 residues. CDR1 is KGHSH and CDR2 is LQKENI in the germline V gene. V was pared by 4 bases and J by 4 bases, with 20 bases between. This chain's CDR3 is CASSLHRAGRGYEQYF. CDR3 bases: TGTGCCAGCTCACTCCACCGTGCGGGAAGGGGATACGAGCAGTACTTC.

The V and J genes are TRBV19 and TRBJ2-7; 10 bases align to TRBD2. The J segment lost 0 bases and the V segment lost 3 bases, leaving 8 bases of the junction unmatched. The CDR3 is 17 amino acids. In germline, CDR1 is LNHDA, CDR2 SQIVND (reference sequence). The CDR3 reads CASSMASGSTTSYEQYF. CDR3 nucleotide sequence: TGTGCCAGTAGTATGGCTAGCGGGAGCACAACCTCCTACGAGCAGTACTTC.

In regard to this clone: Other nucleotide sequences from this sample produce the same CDR3. The chain joins TRBV30 to TRBJ2-3; 8 bases align to TRBD2. This CDR3 comprises 14 residues. Trimming cost V 3 bases and J 1 base; bases outside gene matches: 3. Germline lookup yields CDR1 GTSNPN and CDR2 SVGIG (reference sequence). The CDR3 region is CAWRSGGRTDTQYF. As DNA, the CDR3 is TGTGCCTGGAGGTCGGGAGGGCGCACAGATACGCAGTATTTT. The full variable domain, completed using reference TRBV30 and TRBJ2-3, is SQTIHQWPATLVQPVGSPLSLECTVEGTSNPNLYWYRQAAGRGLQLLFYSVGIGQISSEVPQNLSASRPQDRQFILSSKKLLLSDSGFYLCAWRSGGRTDTQYFGPGTRLTVL.

The DNA for the CDR3 is TGTGCCAGCAGCCCAATTACTAGGACAGATACGCAGTATTTT. Translation: CASSPITRTDTQYF. The rearrangement joins TRBV7-9 to TRBJ2-3; D might be TRBD2 (5 bases). Germline lookup yields CDR1 SEHNR and CDR2 FQNEAQ (reference sequence). The CDR3 has 14 amino acids. Deletions cut 5 bases from V and 3 bases from J, with 12 bases between.

The chain employs TRBV7-8 and TRBJ1-4, with D possibly TRBD1 on 6 matching bases. The CDR3 sequence is 15 residues long. Trimming removed 5 bases from V and 4 bases from J, with 14 bases in between. The germline V gene has CDR1 SGHVS and CDR2 FQNEAQ. The CDR3: CASSLIGQINEKLFF. CDR3 bases: TGTGCCAGCAGCCTAATCGGACAGATTAATGAAAAACTGTTTTTT.

This rearrangement joins TRBV7-8 to TRBJ1-5; maybe TRBD1 (5 bases). Germline V gene data show CDR1 as SGHVS and CDR2 as FQNEAQ. V gave up 3 bases and J gave up 0 bases, with 9 bases separating them. The CDR3 loop spans 15 amino acids. The CDR3 nucleotides read TGTGCCAGCAGCTTTTCAGGGCCTAGCAATCAGCCCCAGCATTTT. Protein: CASSFSGPSNQPQHF.

The chain carries TRBV2 and TRBJ1-5, with D perhaps matching TRBD1 (6 bases). The CDR3 extends over 15 amino acids. V shed 6 bases and J shed 4 bases, with 16 bases lying between them. CDR1 and CDR2 (germline): SNHLY, FYNNEI. The DNA for the CDR3 is TGTGCCAGCAGCCCGGACAGATTTGGGAATCAGCCCCAGCATTTT. This translates into CASSPDRFGNQPQHF.

CDR3 DNA: TGTGCCAGCAGTTTCGGGGGGCGGGGAGAGCAGTACTTC. Translated, it gives CASSFGGRGEQYF. The genes are TRBV28 and TRBJ2-7; weak D call: TRBD2 (7 bases). Germline V gives CDR1 MDHEN, CDR2 SYDVKM. This CDR3 region has 13 residues. V lost 3 bases to trimming and J lost 7 bases, with 13 bases between them.

V and J are TRBV7-2 and TRBJ2-3, with 10 positions matching TRBD2. V was clipped by 1 base and J by 1 base; unmatched bases: 2. The CDR3 is made up of 16 amino acids. Germline lookup yields CDR1 SGHTA and CDR2 FQGNSA. CDR3 loop: CASSLVGTSGTDTQYF. Written as DNA, the CDR3 is TGTGCCAGCAGCTTAGTAGGGACTAGCGGCACAGATACGCAGTATTTT.

The CDR3 sequence: CASSPERVPYEQYF. The CDR3, as DNA: TGTGCCAGCAGCCCCGAGCGGGTCCCCTACGAGCAGTACTTC. The chain employs TRBV9 and TRBJ2-7; perhaps TRBD2 as D (6 bases). V was clipped by 4 bases and J by 2 bases, with 13 bases between them. Germline values: CDR1 SGDLS, CDR2 YYNGEE. The CDR3 is 14 residues long.